Presented here are 23 T cell receptor beta chains from one specimen sequenced in a study of OX40 agonist ivuxolimab in advanced cancers. The data were produced by immunoSEQ multiplex PCR, yet TCRdb's version contains in-frame clones alone and is incomplete. The sample shows around 3,600 clones, over 70% of them seen only once. The specimen was CD4+ or CD8+ T cells sorted from blood, collected in a trial of the OX40 agonist ivuxolimab. The receptors stem from an adult with an advanced solid tumor such as melanoma, head and neck, liver or kidney cancer.

CDR3 nucleotide sequence: TGCGCCAGCCCCCCTTTTGGTTACGAGCAGTACTTC. Translated: CASPPFGYEQYF. This chain joins TRBV5-1 and TRBJ2-7; D gene unclear. CDR1 is SGHRS and CDR2 is YFSETQ in the germline V gene. Trimming shortened V by 7 bases and J by 4 bases, and 12 bases separated the two germline ends. This CDR3 has 12 residues.

The chain uses TRBV7-6 and TRBJ1-6, with D perhaps TRBD1 (6 bases). The CDR3 runs to 18 residues. Germline CDR1 SGHVS, CDR2 FNYEAQ. V was pared by 4 bases and J by 8 bases, with 24 bases between. The CDR3 spells CASSYRLVGGQADSPLHF. CDR3 in DNA: TGTGCCAGCAGCTATCGCCTTGTGGGGGGCCAGGCTGATTCACCCCTCCACTTT.

The rearrangement joins TRBV6-6 to TRBJ2-7; D call uncertain. The germline V and J ends were trimmed by 0 bases and 7 bases, with 4 bases remaining between them. This CDR3 region has 11 residues. Germline values: CDR1 MNHNY, CDR2 SVGAGI (reference sequence). The CDR3 DNA follows: TGTGCCAGCAGTTACTCCTCGGAGCAGTACTTC. Translating gives CASSYSSEQYF.

This chain uses TRBV30 with TRBJ2-5; the match to TRBD2 covers 12 bases. The CDR3 length is 14 residues. The V and J ends lost 4 bases and 5 bases, in that order; junction bases with no gene match: 5. Germline CDR1 GTSNPN, CDR2 SVGIG (reference sequence). DNA of the CDR3: TGTGCCTGGACTAGCGGGGGGGCCGGGGAGACCCAGTACTTC. As protein: CAWTSGGAGETQYF.

This clone has more than one count but fewer than ten. V gene TRBV5-4 combines with J gene TRBJ1-2, with D hard to call. CDR3 size: 13 residues. V was clipped by 4 bases and J by 6 bases, with 13 bases between them. Germline V CDR1 and CDR2: SGHNT, YYREEE (reference sequence). As DNA, the CDR3 is TGTGCCAGCAGCCCCAGCGTAGTCGATGGCTACACCTTC. Protein product: CASSPSVVDGYTF.

The CDR3 protein is CASEGDRDAPEGPQHF. The CDR3 nucleotides read TGTGCCAGCGAGGGGGACAGGGACGCTCCGGAGGGGCCCCAGCATTTT. The chain couples TRBV28 to TRBJ1-5; 9 nucleotides match TRBD1. CDR1 and CDR2 from the germline V gene are MDHEN and SYDVKM. V was pared by 8 bases and J by 9 bases, with 17 bases of the junction left unmatched. The CDR3 is made up of 16 amino acids.

J is TRBJ2-7 and V is TRBV2, with 12 bases that match TRBD2. Germline-derived CDR1 and CDR2 are SNHLY and FYNNEI. V shed 4 bases, J shed 4 bases, and the junction held 2 bases outside the gene matches. This CDR3 region has 14 residues. The CDR3: CASSGTSGAYEQYF. The DNA of the CDR3 is TGTGCCAGCAGTGGGACTAGCGGGGCTTACGAGCAGTACTTC.

V and J are TRBV6-4 and TRBJ2-1; 14 bases are shared with TRBD2. Germline trimming cut 0 bases from V and 8 bases from J; bases unmatched to any gene: 3. Germline V gives CDR1 MRHNA, CDR2 SNTAGT. CDR3 length equals 16 residues. CDR3 DNA sequence: TGTGCCAGCAGTGACTCGACTAGCGGGGGGGCAGATGAGCAGTTCTTC. It is translated as CASSDSTSGGADEQFF.

The J gene is TRBJ1-5, the V gene TRBV6-6, with 10 bases lining up with TRBD1. The V gene's germline CDR1 is MNHNY and CDR2 SVGAGI (reference sequence). The trim removed 10 bases at V and 0 bases at J, leaving 9 bases unmatched. The CDR3 runs 16 residues. CDR3 DNA sequence: TGTGCCATAATTCCCGGGACAGGGGATAGCAATCAGCCCCAGCATTTT. Its protein product is CAIIPGTGDSNQPQHF.

The rearrangement joins TRBV13 to TRBJ2-3; the D gene is possibly TRBD2 (5 bases). The germline CDR1 and CDR2 sequences are PRHDT and FYEKMQ (reference sequence). The CDR3 spans 15 residues. V lost 5 bases and J 1 base, leaving 13 bases between the germline ends. As DNA, the CDR3 is TGTGCCAGCAGCCCGTGGGGTAGCGGCACAGATACGCAGTATTTT. Protein: CASSPWGSGTDTQYF.

This clone was recorded once. The CDR3 nucleotides read TGTGCCAGCAGTCAGGAACCGGGACAGGGTATTGAAAAACTGTTTTTT. It yields the protein CASSQEPGQGIEKLFF. The rearrangement uses TRBV28 and TRBJ1-4; 9 nucleotides match TRBD1. V was pared by 5 bases and J by 7 bases, with 11 bases of the junction left unmatched. The CDR3 contains 16 residues. The germline gives CDR1 MDHEN, CDR2 SYDVKM.

The rearrangement joins TRBV9 to TRBJ1-1; TRBD1 aligns across 9 bases. Germline CDR1 is SGDLS and CDR2 is YYNGEE. J lost 4 bases, V lost 3 bases, and 7 bases had no gene match. The CDR3 has 15 residues. The CDR3 region has the DNA TGTGCCAGCAGCGCCACAGGGGGCGCAAGCACTGAAGCTTTCTTT. Translation: CASSATGGASTEAFF.

This clone was found once. The rearrangement joins TRBV29-1 to TRBJ1-1, with D hard to call. CDR1 and CDR2 from the germline V gene are SQVTM and ANQGSEA. Between the trimmed V and J ends, which lost 0 bases and 2 bases, there was a span of 7 bases. The CDR3 consists of 13 residues. CDR3 nucleotides: TGCAGCGTTGAAGACACCCTAAACACTGAAGCTTTCTTT. Its protein product is CSVEDTLNTEAFF.

This clone was counted only a few times. The chain carries TRBV9 and TRBJ1-4, with TRBD1 identical over 8 bases. The germline CDR1 and CDR2 sequences are SGDLS and YYNGEE. This CDR3 contains 15 residues. J was trimmed by 6 bases and V by 4 bases; bases with no gene match: 8. In DNA form, the CDR3 reads TGTGCCAGCAGCCATACCGGGACAGGAGATGAAAAACTGTTTTTT. Translated, it gives CASSHTGTGDEKLFF. Complete variable domain (other parts from reference TRBV9 and TRBJ1-4): DSGVTQTPKHLITATGQRVTLRCSPRSGDLSVYWYQQSLDQGLQFLIQYYNGEERAKGNILERFSAQQFPDLHSELNLSSLELGDSALYFCASSHTGTGDEKLFFGSGTQLSVL.

The chain carries TRBV7-9 and TRBJ1-2; D not resolved. V gave up 0 bases and J gave up 5 bases, with 10 bases separating them. This CDR3 has 14 residues. The V gene's germline CDR1 is SEHNR and CDR2 FQNEAQ (reference sequence). The CDR3 is CASSLASLIYGYTF. Here the CDR3 DNA reads TGTGCCAGCAGCTTAGCGTCCTTGATTTATGGCTACACCTTC.

The CDR3 loop reads CASSPIGRVNGLNQPQHF. The CDR3 nucleotides read TGTGCCAGCTCACCCATAGGTCGAGTGAATGGCCTCAATCAGCCCCAGCATTTT. J is TRBJ1-5 and V is TRBV18; D not certain. V gave up 3 bases and J gave up 3 bases, with 21 bases separating them. Germline-derived CDR1 and CDR2 are KGHSH and LQKENI. CDR3 length equals 18 residues.

The rearrangement joins TRBV6-1 to TRBJ2-3; D perhaps matches TRBD2 (7 bases). This CDR3 is 15 amino acids long. V gave up 7 bases and J gave up 6 bases, with 20 bases separating them. Per germline, CDR1 MNHNS and CDR2 SASEGT. The CDR3 here is CASTSPGGPPDTQYF. The CDR3 DNA follows: TGTGCCAGCACTTCCCCGGGGGGCCCACCGGATACGCAGTATTTT.

This clone has a handful of counts. The chain is built from TRBV7-6 and TRBJ1-2; D is ambiguous. Per germline, CDR1 SGHVS and CDR2 FNYEAQ. Trimming stripped 5 bases from V and 5 bases from J, with 24 bases between. The CDR3 loop spans 17 amino acids. The chain's CDR3 is CASSPSALGPDPYGYTF. DNA for the CDR3: TGTGCCAGCAGCCCGTCGGCTCTAGGGCCCGACCCTTATGGCTACACCTTC. Full variable domain (missing parts from reference TRBV7-6 and TRBJ1-2): GAGVSQSPRYKVTKRGQDVALRCDPISGHVSLYWYRQALGQGPEFLTYFNYEAQQDKSGLPNDRFSAERPEGSISTLTIQRTEQRDSAMYRCASSPSALGPDPYGYTFGSGTRLTVV.

The gene calls are TRBV29-1 and TRBJ2-3; perhaps TRBD2 as D (7 bases). The CDR3 extends over 12 amino acids. Germline CDR1 reads SQVTM; CDR2 reads ANQGSEA. The V end was cut by 6 bases, the J end by 5 bases, with 12 bases between. The CDR3 nucleotides are TGCAGCGTAGAGGGGGGGGGAGATACGCAGTATTTT. Translation: CSVEGGGDTQYF.

The V call is TRBV30, the J call TRBJ2-2, with D unresolved. Germline V lookup: CDR1 GTSNPN, CDR2 SVGIG (reference sequence). V lost 0 bases and J lost 4, with 6 bases in between. The CDR3 totals 13 residues. CDR3 sequence reads: CAWSVVSTGELFF. In DNA form, the CDR3 reads TGTGCCTGGAGTGTAGTAAGCACCGGGGAGCTGTTTTTT.

This sequence joins TRBV9 and TRBJ2-1; 9 nucleotides agree with TRBD2. V shed 0 bases, J shed 9 bases, and the junction held 4 bases outside the gene matches. CDR3 length: 14 amino acids. Germline-derived CDR1 and CDR2 are SGDLS and YYNGEE. The CDR3 DNA follows: TGTGCCAGCAGCGTAGCGGCTAGCGGGACTGAGCAGTTCTTC. The encoded protein is CASSVAASGTEQFF. The complete variable domain, with remaining parts taken from reference TRBV9 and TRBJ2-1, reads DSGVTQTPKHLITATGQRVTLRCSPRSGDLSVYWYQQSLDQGLQFLIQYYNGEERAKGNILERFSAQQFPDLHSELNLSSLELGDSALYFCASSVAASGTEQFFGPGTRLTVL.

This chain connects TRBV11-2 to TRBJ1-1; 7 nucleotides agree with TRBD1. Trimming removed 5 bases from V and 0 bases from J; junction bases left unmatched: 9. The CDR3 length is 16 residues. Germline assignment: CDR1 SGHAT and CDR2 FQNNGV. CDR3 region: CASSAWDRNMNTEAFF. The CDR3 DNA sequence: TGTGCCAGCAGCGCGTGGGACAGAAACATGAACACTGAAGCTTTCTTT.

The chain joins TRBV5-1 to TRBJ1-1; no reliable D call. V was trimmed by 4 bases and J by 0 bases, leaving 7 bases between them. Germline V gene lookup returns CDR1 SGHRS and CDR2 YFSETQ. CDR3 length: 13 residues. The CDR3 is CASSVSLNTEAFF. The DNA for the CDR3 is TGCGCCAGCAGCGTTTCTTTGAACACTGAAGCTTTCTTT.